This record concerns one T cell receptor (beta chain) sequence. Some clones are missing from TCRdb's copy, which holds only in-frame ones; the method was immunoSEQ multiplex PCR. The data contain 150,000 to 200,000 clones, 70% to 90% of them singletons. These data come from a study of blood T cell repertoires in COVID-19. The V and J ends lost 7 bases and 8 bases, in that order; junction bases with no gene match: 14. Germline V gene data show CDR1 as SEHNR and CDR2 as FQNEAQ (reference sequence). CDR3 size: 16 residues. Sequenced input: peripheral blood. The sequence came from a man aged 65 to 85 with active or convalescent COVID-19. This rearrangement joins TRBV7-9 to TRBJ2-1; TRBD2 aligns across 10 bases. Here the CDR3 reads CASNPIAGGLKDEQFF. In DNA form, the CDR3 reads TGTGCCAGCAACCCGATAGCGGGGGGCCTCAAGGATGAGCAGTTCTTC.